This T cell receptor (beta chain) was sequenced for a study of T cell responses to AZD1222 COVID-19 vaccine. The protocol was immunoSEQ multiplex PCR, while the TCRdb copy is restricted to in-frame clones and leaves out a portion. Here the sample spans more than 85,000 clones, about 85% being singletons. CDR1 is MNHNY, CDR2 SVGAGI, per germline (reference sequence). Trimming removed 4 bases from V and 4 bases from J; junction bases left unmatched: 2. The CDR3 covers 14 residues. This chain connects TRBV6-6 to TRBJ1-5; 9 bases map to TRBD1. This receptor was obtained from an adult in good health. Sample: peripheral blood, taken on day 0 of AZD1222 vaccination. CDR3 sequence: CASSSGTGNQPQHF. CDR3 coding DNA: TGTGCCAGCAGTTCCGGGACAGGGAATCAGCCCCAGCATTTT.